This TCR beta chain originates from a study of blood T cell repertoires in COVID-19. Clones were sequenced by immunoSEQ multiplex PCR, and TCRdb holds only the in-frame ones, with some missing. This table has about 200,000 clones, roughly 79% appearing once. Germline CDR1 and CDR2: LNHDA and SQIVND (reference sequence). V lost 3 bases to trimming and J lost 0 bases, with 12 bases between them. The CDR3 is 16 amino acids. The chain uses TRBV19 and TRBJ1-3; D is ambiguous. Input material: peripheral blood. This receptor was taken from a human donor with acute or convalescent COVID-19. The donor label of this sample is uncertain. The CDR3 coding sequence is TGTGCCAGTAGTATCGGGCTTAGCGACTCTGGAAACACCATATATTTT. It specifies CASSIGLSDSGNTIYF.